This is a list of T cell receptor beta chains from one sample in a study of T cell responses to AZD1222 COVID-19 vaccine. Clones were sequenced by immunoSEQ multiplex PCR, and TCRdb holds only the in-frame ones, with some missing. In the table there are 250,000 to 300,000 clones, about 94% of which are singletons. The sample in question was peripheral blood, obtained 28 days after the second AZD1222 dose. These receptors all come from an adult who received the AZD1222 COVID-19 vaccine. CDR3s include the opening cysteine and the closing phenylalanine or tryptophan. D genes are given only for firm matches. Rows may omit the clone size; those that give it use once, few, many or a size class.

>TRBJ2-2|-|TRBV5-4|TRBD1
TGTGCCAGCAGCCGACAGGGGGCGGATGGGGAGCTGTTTTTT
CASSRQGADGELFF
>TRBJ1-2|-|TRBV3-1/TRBV3-2|-
TGTGCCAGCAGCCAAGATCAGCTAACTAACTATGGCTACACCTTC
CASSQDQLTNYGYTF
>TRBJ1-2|-|TRBV9|-
TGTGCCAGCAGCGTAGATAACCTACCATATGGCTACACCTTC
CASSVDNLPYGYTF
>TRBJ2-2|-|TRBV9|-
TGTGCCAGCAGCGCGTGGAGGGGAATAGGCACCGGGGAGCTGTTTTTT
CASSAWRGIGTGELFF
>TRBJ1-5|once|TRBV4-2|TRBD1
TGTGCCAGCAGCCAGACGACAGGGTTTGATCAGCCCCAGCATTTT
CASSQTTGFDQPQHF
>TRBJ1-1|-|TRBV27|TRBD1
TGTGCCAGCAGTCTACAGGGGAGGGACACTGAAGCTTTCTTT
CASSLQGRDTEAFF
>TRBJ2-1|-|TRBV20-1|TRBD2
TGCAGTGCTAGTGTTACTAGCGGGGGTATATCCTACAATGAGCAGTTCTTC
CSASVTSGGISYNEQFF
>TRBJ2-5|-|TRBV2|TRBD1
TGTGCCAGCAGTGCCCAGGGACAGTTTCAAGAGACCCAGTACTTC
CASSAQGQFQETQYF
>TRBJ2-7|-|TRBV28|TRBD1
TGTGCCAGCAGTTTAGGGGGACAGGGGGTCTACGAGCAGTACTTC
CASSLGGQGVYEQYF
>TRBJ2-1|-|TRBV12-3/TRBV12-4|-
TGTGCCAGCAGTTTTAGGCGAGGCAATGAGCAGTTCTTC
CASSFRRGNEQFF
>TRBJ2-5|-|TRBV2|-
TGTGCCAGCAGTGGGACGCTCATGGAGACCCAGTACTTC
CASSGTLMETQYF
>TRBJ2-1|-|TRBV4-3|-
TGCGCCAGCAGCCCTAGCCCGGTCTCCTACAATGAGCAGTTCTTC
CASSPSPVSYNEQFF
>TRBJ2-3|-|TRBV2|-
TGTGCCAGCAGGCCCCACATAGACACAGATACGCAGTATTTT
CASRPHIDTDTQYF
>TRBJ2-3|-|TRBV4-2|-
TGTGCCAGCAGCCAAGGGAGCGCAGATACGCAGTATTTT
CASSQGSADTQYF
>TRBJ2-3|-|TRBV28|TRBD2
TGTGCCAGCAGAGCGGGACTAGCGAAAACAGATACGCAGTATTTT
CASRAGLAKTDTQYF
>TRBJ1-1|-|TRBV12-3/TRBV12-4|-
TGTGCCAGCAGTTTAGAAGGGACGGTAGAAGCTTTCTTT
CASSLEGTVEAFF
>TRBJ1-3|-|TRBV2|-
TGTGCCAGCAGAAACACAGGGAACACCATATATTTT
CASRNTGNTIYF
>TRBJ1-1|-|TRBV5-1|-
TGCGCCAGCAGCTTGTCCACAGGGTTATACTACCTCTGGAACACTGAAGCTTTCTTT
CASSLSTGLYYLWNTEAFF
>TRBJ2-5|-|TRBV7-3|-
TGTGCCACCTCATTAGGAATGGGCGAGACCCAGTACTTC
CATSLGMGETQYF
>TRBJ2-1|-|TRBV28|-
TGTGCCAGCAGTTTAGTGGACAGAGCCTACAATGAGCAGTTCTTC
CASSLVDRAYNEQFF
>TRBJ2-1|-|TRBV12-5|-
TGTGCTAGTGGTCCCCCCGGGGGCTTGGGGGGCCGGCAGTTCTTC
CASGPPGGLGGRQFF
>TRBJ1-5|-|TRBV3-1/TRBV3-2|TRBD1
TGTGCCAGCAGCCAAGCAGGGGGCGGTCAGCCCCAGCATTTT
CASSQAGGGQPQHF